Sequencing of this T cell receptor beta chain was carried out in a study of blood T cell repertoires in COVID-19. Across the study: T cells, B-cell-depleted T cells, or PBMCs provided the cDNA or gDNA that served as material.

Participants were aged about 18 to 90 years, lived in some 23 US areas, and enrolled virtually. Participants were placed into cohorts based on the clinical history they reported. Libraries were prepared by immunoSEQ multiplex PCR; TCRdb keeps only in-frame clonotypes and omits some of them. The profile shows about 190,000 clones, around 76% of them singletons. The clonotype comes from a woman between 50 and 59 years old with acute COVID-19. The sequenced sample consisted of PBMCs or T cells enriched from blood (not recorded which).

The CDR3 DNA sequence: TGTGCCAGCAGACAGGGCACCGGGGAGCTGTTTTTT. This codes for CASRQGTGELFF. The genes are TRBV21-1 and TRBJ2-2; the DNA was not used to check the table's D call, TRBD1. TRBV21-1 is a pseudogene locus. The CDR3 length is 12 residues.